The T cell receptor (beta chain) under discussion was sequenced for a study of blood T cells in healthy people across ages. PCR was performed a second time for about 7 to 11 cycles using a sample-barcoded 5' primer and a J-beta primer mix. TCRdb re-analysed the 5' RACE reads in MiXCR, keeping a single row per CDR3 protein. This sample has 1.5 million to 2 million distinct CDR3 sequences, with around half found just once. General study points: Naive and antigen-experienced cells were not separated, limiting conclusive comparison. In the absence of known donor CMV status, changes in expanded clonotypes were possibly confounded.

Only a few counts were recorded for this clonotype. Its antigen is not identified. Healthy Caucasians from Russia aged roughly 6 to 95 served as donors. Isolated per sample were at least 7 million PBMCs. Germline V lookup: CDR1 LNHNV, CDR2 YYDKDF (reference sequence). V was clipped by 5 bases and J by 4 bases, with 8 bases between them. The CDR3 extends over 12 amino acids. This sequence joins TRBV15 and TRBJ2-5; D unresolved. The clonotype comes from a middle-aged woman in good health. The sequencing sample was made of blood. DNA for the CDR3: TGTGCCACCAGCTCTAGTCCAGAGACCCAGTACTTC. Residues: CATSSSPETQYF.